This TCR beta chain is drawn from a study of blood T cell repertoires in COVID-19. Study background: COVID-19 samples from acute and convalescent phases originated in the United States, Italy and Spain.

Sequencing was performed with immunoSEQ multiplex PCR; in TCRdb, only in-frame clones are kept and a portion is missing. The data show hundreds of thousands of clones, roughly 90% seen once. The CDR3 consists of 16 residues. CDR1 is LGHDT, CDR2 YNNKEL, per germline (reference sequence). V gave up 4 bases and J gave up 10 bases; unmatched junction bases: 10. The chain links TRBV3-1 (or the pseudogene TRBV3-2) to TRBJ2-1; 13 bases line up with TRBD2. The TCR comes from a man in his late teens or twenties with COVID-19, enrolled during active disease. The sample taken for sequencing was peripheral blood. CDR3 sequence: CASSRLLAGGPWEQFF. In DNA, the CDR3 is TGTGCCAGCAGCCGGTTACTAGCGGGGGGGCCTTGGGAGCAGTTCTTC.